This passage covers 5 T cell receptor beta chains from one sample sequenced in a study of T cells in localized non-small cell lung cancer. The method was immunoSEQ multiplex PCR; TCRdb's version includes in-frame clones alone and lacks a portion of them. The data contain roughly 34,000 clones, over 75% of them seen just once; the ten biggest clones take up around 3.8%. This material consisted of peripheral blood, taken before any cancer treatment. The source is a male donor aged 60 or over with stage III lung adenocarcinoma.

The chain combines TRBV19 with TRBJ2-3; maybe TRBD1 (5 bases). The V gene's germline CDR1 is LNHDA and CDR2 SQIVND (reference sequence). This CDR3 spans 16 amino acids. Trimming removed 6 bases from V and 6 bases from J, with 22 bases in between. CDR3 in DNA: TGTGCCAGTAGATCTCCTAGAAAGGGGCTGGGGGATACGCAGTATTTT. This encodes CASRSPRKGLGDTQYF.

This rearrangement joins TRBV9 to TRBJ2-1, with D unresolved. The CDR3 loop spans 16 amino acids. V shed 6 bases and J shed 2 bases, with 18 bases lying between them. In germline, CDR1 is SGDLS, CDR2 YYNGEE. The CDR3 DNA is TGTGCCAGCACCGGTAGGCTGGTGGGTACCTACAATGAGCAGTTCTTC. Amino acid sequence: CASTGRLVGTYNEQFF.

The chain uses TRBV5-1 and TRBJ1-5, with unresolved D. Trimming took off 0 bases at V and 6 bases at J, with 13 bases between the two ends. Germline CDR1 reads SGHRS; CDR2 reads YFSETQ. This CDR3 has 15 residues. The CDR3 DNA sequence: TGCGCCAGCAGCTTGGATACGTCTGGACGTCAGCCCCAGCATTTT. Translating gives CASSLDTSGRQPQHF.

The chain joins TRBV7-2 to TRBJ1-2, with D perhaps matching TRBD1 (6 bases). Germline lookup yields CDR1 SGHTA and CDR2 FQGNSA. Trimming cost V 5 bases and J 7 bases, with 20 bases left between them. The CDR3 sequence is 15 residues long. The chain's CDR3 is CASSARDTGFTGYTF. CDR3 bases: TGTGCCAGCAGCGCCCGGGACACCGGTTTTACTGGCTACACCTTC.

DNA for the CDR3: TGTGCCAGCAGCTCTTCCGATGAAAAACTGTTTTTT. Translating it yields CASSSSDEKLFF. The chain combines TRBV7-9 with TRBJ1-4; D ambiguous. V gave up 4 bases and J gave up 6 bases, with 6 bases separating them. This CDR3 contains 12 residues. Germline V gene data show CDR1 as SEHNR and CDR2 as FQNEAQ (reference sequence).